This entry features one T cell receptor (beta chain) sequence. This entry is derived from a study of blood T cell repertoires in COVID-19. The table came from immunoSEQ multiplex PCR; TCRdb's copy has only in-frame clones and leaves some out. Of approximately 230,000 clones listed, roughly 85% are singletons. CDR3 length equals 17 residues. Germline CDR1 SEHNR, CDR2 FQNEAQ (reference sequence). Trimming took off 3 bases at V and 1 base at J, with 19 bases between the two ends. This sequence was found in a man in his late teens or twenties with active or convalescent COVID-19. The chain employs TRBV7-9 and TRBJ2-7; a weak D match, TRBD2 (9 bases). The sequenced material came from peripheral blood. This CDR3 is CASSLGQDSGSSYEQYF. The CDR3 coding sequence is TGTGCCAGCAGCTTGGGACAGGATAGCGGGAGTTCCTACGAGCAGTACTTC.